These T cell receptor beta chains were read from a single sample in a study of T cells after yellow fever vaccination. TCRdb reprocessed the 5' RACE reads with MiXCR, giving one entry per CDR3 protein. The table lists about 220,000 distinct CDR3 sequences, approximately 3.2% of them singletons, with approximately 3.5% in the top ten. The sample consisted of CD4+ T cells sorted from PBMCs, taken 10 days after the yellow fever booster vaccination. These receptors were taken from a man aged 18 to 29 who received the YFV17D yellow fever vaccine. The CDR3 runs from the conserved cysteine through the conserved F or W. A D gene is named only where the DNA matches it firmly. Clone size is stated in some rows and not others, as once, few, many or a class when expanded.

CDR3: CAINSRGMGNEQFF
DNA: TGTGCCATCAATAGCAGGGGGATGGGCAATGAGCAGTTCTTC
J: TRBJ2-1
V: TRBV10-3
D: TRBD1
size: -

CDR3: CASSLTSGAYQETQYF
DNA: TGTGCCAGCAGCCTGACTAGCGGGGCGTACCAAGAGACCCAGTACTTC
J: TRBJ2-5
V: TRBV7-2
D: TRBD2
size: many

CDR3: CASSPPLGQETQYF
DNA: TGTGCCAGCTCACCCCCACTTGGGCAAGAGACCCAGTACTTC
J: TRBJ2-5
V: TRBV18
D: -
size: few

CDR3: CSARDSWTGANVLTF
DNA: TGCAGTGCTAGAGATTCGTGGACTGGGGCCAACGTCCTGACTTTC
J: TRBJ2-6
V: TRBV20-1
D: -
size: many

CDR3: CASSYPRGRRFNEQFF
DNA: TGTGCCAGCAGTTACCCCCGGGGACGAAGGTTCAATGAGCAGTTCTTC
J: TRBJ2-1
V: TRBV6-6
D: -
size: many

CDR3: CASSPPEVGEQYF
DNA: TGCGCCAGCAGTCCCCCGGAGGTCGGCGAGCAGTACTTC
J: TRBJ2-7
V: TRBV5-1
D: -
size: few

CDR3: CASSSVSLAGANVLTF
DNA: TGCGCCAGCAGCTCAGTAAGTCTGGCTGGGGCCAACGTCCTGACTTTC
J: TRBJ2-6
V: TRBV5-1
D: -
size: -

CDR3: CASSSRSNTEAFF
DNA: TGTGCCAGCAGCTCGAGATCGAACACTGAAGCTTTCTTT
J: TRBJ1-1
V: TRBV12-3/TRBV12-4
D: -
size: -

CDR3: CASSLETGPPSQPQHF
DNA: TGTGCCAGCAGCTTAGAGACAGGGCCGCCCTCTCAGCCCCAGCATTTT
J: TRBJ1-5
V: TRBV7-9
D: TRBD1
size: many

CDR3: CASSFQYSNPNTEAFF
DNA: TGTGCCAGCAGTTTTCAGTACTCCAACCCGAACACTGAAGCTTTCTTT
J: TRBJ1-1
V: TRBV28
D: -
size: many

CDR3: CAISGGQGPTDTQYF
DNA: TGTGCCATCAGTGGGGGACAGGGTCCAACAGATACGCAGTATTTT
J: TRBJ2-3
V: TRBV10-3
D: TRBD1
size: -

CDR3: CASSQASGGLQETQYF
DNA: TGTGCCAGCAGCCAAGCGAGCGGGGGGCTACAAGAGACCCAGTACTTC
J: TRBJ2-5
V: TRBV4-2
D: TRBD2
size: many

CDR3: CASSLTQSYEQYF
DNA: TGTGCCAGCAGTTTAACACAGTCCTACGAGCAGTACTTC
J: TRBJ2-7
V: TRBV12-3/TRBV12-4
D: -
size: few

CDR3: CASSGGPNHSYNSPLHF
DNA: TGCGCCAGCAGCGGAGGCCCGAACCACTCCTATAATTCACCCCTCCACTTT
J: TRBJ1-6
V: TRBV5-1
D: -
size: few

CDR3: CASSPLQRGDELDEQFF
DNA: TGTGCCAGCAGCCCACTTCAGCGGGGGGATGAGCTGGATGAGCAGTTCTTC
J: TRBJ2-1
V: TRBV7-9
D: TRBD2
size: many

CDR3: CASSPDRSWGYTF
DNA: TGTGCCAGCAGCCCCGACAGATCTTGGGGCTACACCTTC
J: TRBJ1-2
V: TRBV7-2
D: -
size: few

CDR3: CASKGGVAAFF
DNA: TGTGCCAGCAAGGGCGGCGTAGCAGCTTTCTTT
J: TRBJ1-1
V: TRBV2
D: -
size: -

CDR3: CASSPRDRGFTF
DNA: TGTGCCAGCAGCCCACGGGACAGGGGTTTCACCTTC
J: TRBJ1-2
V: TRBV9
D: TRBD1
size: many

CDR3: CASSLERGQTEAFF
DNA: TGTGCCAGCAGCCTAGAGAGGGGTCAGACTGAAGCTTTCTTT
J: TRBJ1-1
V: TRBV7-2
D: -
size: few

CDR3: CASSLTYNSPLHF
DNA: TGTGCCAGCAGTTTAACGTATAATTCACCCCTCCACTTT
J: TRBJ1-6
V: TRBV27
D: -
size: many

CDR3: CASRTPGTAGNTIYF
DNA: TGTGCCAGCCGGACGCCCGGGACAGCTGGAAACACCATATATTTT
J: TRBJ1-3
V: TRBV6-5
D: TRBD1
size: -

CDR3: CASSLTVGQGTDTQYF
DNA: TGTGCCAGCAGCTTAACCGTGGGACAGGGGACAGATACGCAGTATTTT
J: TRBJ2-3
V: TRBV7-3
D: TRBD1
size: few

CDR3: CASSQGSGANVLTF
DNA: TGTGCCAGCAGCCAGGGGAGCGGGGCCAACGTCCTGACTTTC
J: TRBJ2-6
V: TRBV7-6
D: -
size: many